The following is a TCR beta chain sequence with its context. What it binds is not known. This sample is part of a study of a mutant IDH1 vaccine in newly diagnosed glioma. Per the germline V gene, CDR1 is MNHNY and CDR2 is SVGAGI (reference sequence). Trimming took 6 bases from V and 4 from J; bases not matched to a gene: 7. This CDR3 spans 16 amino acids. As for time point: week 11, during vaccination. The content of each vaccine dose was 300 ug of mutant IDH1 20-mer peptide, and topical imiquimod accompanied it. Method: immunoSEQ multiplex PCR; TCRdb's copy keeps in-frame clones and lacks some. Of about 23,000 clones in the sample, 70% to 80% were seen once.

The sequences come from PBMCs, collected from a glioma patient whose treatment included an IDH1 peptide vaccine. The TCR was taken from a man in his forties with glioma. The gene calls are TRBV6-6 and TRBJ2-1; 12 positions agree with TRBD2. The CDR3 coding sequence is TGTGCCAGCAGCCCACTCCTAGCGGGAGGGTACAATGAGCAGTTCTTC. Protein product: CASSPLLAGGYNEQFF.